The clone carrying this TCR beta chain was detected ten times or more. This specimen comes from a study of T cells in Graves' hyperthyroidism and ophthalmopathy. Amplification of TCR beta CDR3 regions was performed using RNA transcripts as template. The HTBI primer set served for first-round RT-PCR of the TCR CDR3. TCRdb re-called the multiplex PCR reads through MiXCR, storing one row per CDR3 protein. The table shows a few hundred thousand distinct CDR3 sequences, with less than 25% occurring only once. The germline CDR1 and CDR2 sequences are SGHDT and YYEEEE. This CDR3 region has 11 residues. V gave up 2 bases and J gave up 12 bases, with 11 bases separating them.

The rearrangement joins TRBV5-6 to TRBJ1-2, with D unclear. Sequenced sample: blood. The sequence was obtained from a man aged 18 to 35 with Graves' hyperthyroidism. The CDR3 sequence: CASSFLGSNTF. CDR3 coding DNA: TGTGCCAGCAGCTTCTTAGGTTCAAACACCTTC.